This paragraph reports one T cell receptor (beta chain). The sample originates from a study of OX40 agonist ivuxolimab in advanced cancers. For the study at large: Patients in dose escalation had liver, melanoma, kidney or head and neck cancers. Among those treated, three patients had partial responses, one with hepatocellular carcinoma and two with cutaneous melanoma.

Exclusion applied to patients with autoimmune disease history or systemic immunosuppression. Only in-frame clones appear in the TCRdb table, and some are missing; sequencing was by immunoSEQ multiplex PCR. Of about 18,000 clones in the sample, 78% were seen once. Deletions cut 4 bases from V and 8 bases from J, with 10 bases between. CDR1 SGHDN and CDR2 FVKESK come from the germline V gene. This CDR3 is built from 12 residues. The material was CD4+ or CD8+ T cells sorted from blood, obtained in a trial of the OX40 agonist ivuxolimab. This chain connects TRBV14 to TRBJ2-3; D tentatively reads TRBD1 or TRBD2 (5 bases each). The TCR originated in an adult with an advanced solid tumor such as melanoma, head and neck, liver or kidney cancer. The CDR3 loop reads CASSPWGTTQYF. In nucleotides, the CDR3 is TGTGCCAGCAGCCCGTGGGGGACTACGCAGTATTTT.